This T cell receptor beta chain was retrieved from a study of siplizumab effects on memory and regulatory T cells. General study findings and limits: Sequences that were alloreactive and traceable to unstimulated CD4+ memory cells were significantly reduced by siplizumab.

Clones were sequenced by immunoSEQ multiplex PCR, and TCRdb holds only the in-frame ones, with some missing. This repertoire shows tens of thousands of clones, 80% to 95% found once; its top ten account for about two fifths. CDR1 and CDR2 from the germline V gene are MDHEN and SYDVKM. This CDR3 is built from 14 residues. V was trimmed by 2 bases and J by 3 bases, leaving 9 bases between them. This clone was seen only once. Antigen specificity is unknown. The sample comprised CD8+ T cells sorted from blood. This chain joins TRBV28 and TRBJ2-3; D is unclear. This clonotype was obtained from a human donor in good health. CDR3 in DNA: TGTGCCAGCAGTTTACCTAGGAAAACAGATACGCAGTATTTT. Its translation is CASSLPRKTDTQYF.